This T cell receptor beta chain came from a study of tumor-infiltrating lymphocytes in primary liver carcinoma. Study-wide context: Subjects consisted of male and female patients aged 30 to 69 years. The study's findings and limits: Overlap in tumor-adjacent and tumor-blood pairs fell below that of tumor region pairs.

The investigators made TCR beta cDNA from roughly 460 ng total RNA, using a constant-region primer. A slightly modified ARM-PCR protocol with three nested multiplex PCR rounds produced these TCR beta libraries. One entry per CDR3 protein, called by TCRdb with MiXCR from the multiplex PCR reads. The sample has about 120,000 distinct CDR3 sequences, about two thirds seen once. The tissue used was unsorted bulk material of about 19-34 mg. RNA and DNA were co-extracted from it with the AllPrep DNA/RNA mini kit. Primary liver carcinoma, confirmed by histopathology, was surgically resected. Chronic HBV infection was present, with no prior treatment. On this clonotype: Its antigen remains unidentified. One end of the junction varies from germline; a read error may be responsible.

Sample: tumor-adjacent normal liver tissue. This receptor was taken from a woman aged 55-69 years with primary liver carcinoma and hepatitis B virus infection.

Here the CDR3 reads CGSSPRRGDRGYTF. CDR3 in DNA: TGTGGCAGCAGCCCTCGAAGGGGAGACAGGGGCTACACCTTC. J is TRBJ1-2 and V is TRBV11-2, with D tentatively TRBD1 (6 bases). The germline V gene encodes CDR1 SGHAT and CDR2 FQNNGV. The CDR3 covers 14 residues.